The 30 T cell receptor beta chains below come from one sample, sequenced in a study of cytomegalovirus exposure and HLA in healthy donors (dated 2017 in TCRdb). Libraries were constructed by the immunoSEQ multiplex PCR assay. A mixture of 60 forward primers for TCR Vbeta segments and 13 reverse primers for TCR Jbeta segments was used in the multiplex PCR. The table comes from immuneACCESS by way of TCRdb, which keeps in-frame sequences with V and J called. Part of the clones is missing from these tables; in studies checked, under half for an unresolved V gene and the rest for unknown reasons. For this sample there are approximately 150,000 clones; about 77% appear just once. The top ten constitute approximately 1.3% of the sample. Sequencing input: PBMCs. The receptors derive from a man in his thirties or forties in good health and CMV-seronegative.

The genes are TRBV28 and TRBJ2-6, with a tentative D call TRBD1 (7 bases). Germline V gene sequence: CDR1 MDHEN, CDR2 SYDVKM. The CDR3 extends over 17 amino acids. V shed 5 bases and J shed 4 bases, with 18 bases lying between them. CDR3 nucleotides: TGTGCCAGCAGTCGCCAGGGGGGTGGAGGGGGGGCCAACGTCCTGACTTTC. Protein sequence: CASSRQGGGGGANVLTF.

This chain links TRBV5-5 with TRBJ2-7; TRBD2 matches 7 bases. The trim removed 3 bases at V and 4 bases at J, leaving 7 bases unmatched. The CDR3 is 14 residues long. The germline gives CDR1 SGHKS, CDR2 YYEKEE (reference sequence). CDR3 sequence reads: CASSWSRDYYEQYF. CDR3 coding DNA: TGTGCCAGCAGCTGGTCCCGGGACTATTACGAGCAGTACTTC.

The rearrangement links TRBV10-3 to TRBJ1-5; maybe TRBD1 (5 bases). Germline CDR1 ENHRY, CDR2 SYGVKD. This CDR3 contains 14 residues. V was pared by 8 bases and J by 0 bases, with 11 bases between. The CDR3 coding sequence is TGTGCCATCCGGGACTTTGATAGCAATCAGCCCCAGCATTTT. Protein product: CAIRDFDSNQPQHF.

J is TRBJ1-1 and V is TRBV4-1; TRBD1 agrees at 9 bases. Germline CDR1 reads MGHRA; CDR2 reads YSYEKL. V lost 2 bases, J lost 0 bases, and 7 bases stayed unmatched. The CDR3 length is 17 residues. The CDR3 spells CASSQPGTGTMNTEAFF. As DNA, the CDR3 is TGCGCCAGCAGCCAACCCGGGACAGGGACTATGAACACTGAAGCTTTCTTT.

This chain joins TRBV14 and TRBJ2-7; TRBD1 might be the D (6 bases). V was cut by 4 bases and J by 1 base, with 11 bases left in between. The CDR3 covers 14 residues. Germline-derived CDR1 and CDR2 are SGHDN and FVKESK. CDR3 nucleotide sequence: TGTGCCAGCAGCCTTTACAGGGATTCCTACGAGCAGTACTTC. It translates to CASSLYRDSYEQYF.

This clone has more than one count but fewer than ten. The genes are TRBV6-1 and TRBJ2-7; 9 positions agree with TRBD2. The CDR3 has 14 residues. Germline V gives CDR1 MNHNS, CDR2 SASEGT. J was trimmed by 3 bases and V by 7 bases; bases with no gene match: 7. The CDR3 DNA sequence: TGTGCCAGCATTAGCGGGAGTCTTGACTACGAGCAGTACTTC. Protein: CASISGSLDYEQYF.

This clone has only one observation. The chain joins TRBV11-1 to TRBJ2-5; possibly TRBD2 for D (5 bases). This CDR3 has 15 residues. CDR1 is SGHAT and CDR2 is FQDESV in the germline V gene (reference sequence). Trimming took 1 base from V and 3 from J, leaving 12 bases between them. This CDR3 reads CASSLVRGLKETQYF. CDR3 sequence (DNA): TGTGCCAGCAGCTTAGTACGCGGGCTTAAAGAGACCCAGTACTTC.

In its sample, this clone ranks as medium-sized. The CDR3 nucleotides are TGTGCCAGCAAGAACACAGGATCCTACGAGCAGTACTTC. Translating gives CASKNTGSYEQYF. The chain uses TRBV28 and TRBJ2-7, with a weak D call TRBD1 (5 bases). This CDR3 is built from 13 residues. V was cut by 7 bases and J by 1 base, with 11 bases left in between. Germline V gene data show CDR1 as MDHEN and CDR2 as SYDVKM.

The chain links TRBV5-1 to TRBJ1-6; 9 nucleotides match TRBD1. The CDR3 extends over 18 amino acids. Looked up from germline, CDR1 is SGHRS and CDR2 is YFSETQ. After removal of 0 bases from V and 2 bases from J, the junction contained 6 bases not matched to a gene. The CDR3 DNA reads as TGCGCCAGCAGCTTGGTCATCCGGGACAGGGCCTATAATTCACCCCTCCACTTT. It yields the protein CASSLVIRDRAYNSPLHF.

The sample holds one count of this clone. CDR3 loop: CASSSESRTELDGYTF. The CDR3 DNA sequence: TGTGCCAGCAGTTCGGAAAGTAGGACAGAGTTGGATGGCTACACCTTC. The genes are TRBV6-5 and TRBJ1-2; D might be TRBD1 (6 bases). The V and J ends lost 4 bases and 6 bases respectively, with 21 bases between them. The CDR3 is 16 residues long. The germline V gene encodes CDR1 MNHEY and CDR2 SVGAGI.

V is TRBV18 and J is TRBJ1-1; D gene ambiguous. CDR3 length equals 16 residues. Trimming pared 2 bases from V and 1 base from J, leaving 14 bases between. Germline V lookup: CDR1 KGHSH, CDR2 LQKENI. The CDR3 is CASSPALQAKNTEAFF. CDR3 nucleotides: TGTGCCAGCTCACCAGCCCTTCAGGCGAAGAACACTGAAGCTTTCTTT.

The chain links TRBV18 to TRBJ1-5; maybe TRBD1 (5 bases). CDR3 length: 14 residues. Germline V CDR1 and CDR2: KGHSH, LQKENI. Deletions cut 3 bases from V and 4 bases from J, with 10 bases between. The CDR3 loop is CASSPRDLNQPQHF. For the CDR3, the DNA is TGTGCCAGCTCACCCCGGGACTTGAATCAGCCCCAGCATTTT.

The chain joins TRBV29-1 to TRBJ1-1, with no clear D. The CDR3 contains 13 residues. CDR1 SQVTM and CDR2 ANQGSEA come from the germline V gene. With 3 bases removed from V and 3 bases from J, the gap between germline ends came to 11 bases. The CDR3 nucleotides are TGCAGCGTTGATCGGGGTATCGACACTGAAGCTTTCTTT. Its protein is CSVDRGIDTEAFF.

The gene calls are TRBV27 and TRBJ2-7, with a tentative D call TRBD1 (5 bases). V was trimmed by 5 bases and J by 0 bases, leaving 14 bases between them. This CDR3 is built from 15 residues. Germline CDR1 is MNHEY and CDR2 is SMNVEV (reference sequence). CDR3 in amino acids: CASSLTPQGSYEQYF. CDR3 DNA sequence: TGTGCCAGCAGTCTGACTCCGCAGGGCTCCTACGAGCAGTACTTC.

Here the CDR3 DNA reads TGTGCCAGCAGCTTAGTGTCGACTAGTGATACGCAGTATTTT. Translated, it gives CASSLVSTSDTQYF. The rearrangement uses TRBV11-3 and TRBJ2-3; D is possibly TRBD2 (6 bases). This CDR3 region has 14 residues. The germline V and J ends were trimmed by 1 base and 6 bases, with 11 bases remaining between them. Germline V gene lookup returns CDR1 SGHNT and CDR2 YENEEA.

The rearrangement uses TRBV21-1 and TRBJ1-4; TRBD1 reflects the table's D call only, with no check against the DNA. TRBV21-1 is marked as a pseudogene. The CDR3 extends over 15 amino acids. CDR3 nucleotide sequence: TGTGCCAGCAGCAAAGCGCGGACAGGTCGCGAAAAACTGTTTTTT. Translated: CASSKARTGREKLFF.

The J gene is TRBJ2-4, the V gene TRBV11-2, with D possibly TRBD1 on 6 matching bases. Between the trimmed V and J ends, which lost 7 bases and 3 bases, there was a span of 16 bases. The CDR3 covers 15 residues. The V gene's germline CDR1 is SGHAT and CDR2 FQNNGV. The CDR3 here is CASTERGRGKNIQYF. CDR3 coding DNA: TGTGCCAGCACCGAGAGGGGGAGAGGCAAAAACATTCAGTACTTC.

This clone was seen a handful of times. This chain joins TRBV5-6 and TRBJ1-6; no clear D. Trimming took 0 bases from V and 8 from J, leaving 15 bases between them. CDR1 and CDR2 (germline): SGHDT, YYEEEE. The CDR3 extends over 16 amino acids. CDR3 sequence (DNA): TGTGCCAGCAGCTTGGATGTCGGGGTGGTGGATTCACCCCTCCACTTT. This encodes CASSLDVGVVDSPLHF. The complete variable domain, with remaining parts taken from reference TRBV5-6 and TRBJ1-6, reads DAGVTQSPTHLIKTRGQQVTLRCSPKSGHDTVSWYQQALGQGPQFIFQYYEEEERQRGNFPDRFSGHQFPNYSSELNVNALLLGDSALYLCASSLDVGVVDSPLHFGNGTRLTVT.

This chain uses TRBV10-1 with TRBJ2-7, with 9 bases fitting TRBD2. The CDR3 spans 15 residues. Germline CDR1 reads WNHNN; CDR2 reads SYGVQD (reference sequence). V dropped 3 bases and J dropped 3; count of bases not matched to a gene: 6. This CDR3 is CASSESLAGNYEQYF. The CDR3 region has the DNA TGCGCCAGCAGTGAAAGTCTAGCGGGAAACTACGAGCAGTACTTC.

CDR3 in amino acids: CASSLGAGNADTQYF. CDR3 bases: TGTGCCAGCAGCCTGGGAGCGGGGAACGCAGATACGCAGTATTTT. The chain uses TRBV7-3 and TRBJ2-3; 7 bases line up with TRBD2. Germline V gene sequence: CDR1 SGHTA, CDR2 FQGTGA. J lost 4 bases, V lost 5 bases, and 9 bases had no gene match. The CDR3 is 15 residues long.

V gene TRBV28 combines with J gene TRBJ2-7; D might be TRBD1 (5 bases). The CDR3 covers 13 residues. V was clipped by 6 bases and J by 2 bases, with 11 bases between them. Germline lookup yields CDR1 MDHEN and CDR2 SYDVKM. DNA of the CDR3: TGTGCCAGCAGCATGGGGCCGACCTACGAGCAGTACTTC. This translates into CASSMGPTYEQYF.

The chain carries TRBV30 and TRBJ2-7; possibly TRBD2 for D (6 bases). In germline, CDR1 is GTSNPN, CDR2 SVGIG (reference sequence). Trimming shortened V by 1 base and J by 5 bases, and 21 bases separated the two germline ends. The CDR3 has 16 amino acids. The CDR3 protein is CAWSAYGPGRIDEQYF. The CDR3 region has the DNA TGTGCCTGGAGTGCCTATGGACCAGGGAGGATCGACGAGCAGTACTTC. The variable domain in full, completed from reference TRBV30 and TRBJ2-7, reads SQTIHQWPATLVQPVGSPLSLECTVEGTSNPNLYWYRQAAGRGLQLLFYSVGIGQISSEVPQNLSASRPQDRQFILSSKKLLLSDSGFYLCAWSAYGPGRIDEQYFGPGTRLTVT.

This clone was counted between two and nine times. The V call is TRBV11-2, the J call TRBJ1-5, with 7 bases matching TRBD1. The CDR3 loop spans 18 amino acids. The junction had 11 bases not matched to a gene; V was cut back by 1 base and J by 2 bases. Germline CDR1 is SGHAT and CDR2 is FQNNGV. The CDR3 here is CASSLAGVKGARNQPQHF. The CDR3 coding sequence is TGTGCCAGCAGCTTAGCTGGTGTCAAGGGGGCCCGCAATCAGCCCCAGCATTTT.

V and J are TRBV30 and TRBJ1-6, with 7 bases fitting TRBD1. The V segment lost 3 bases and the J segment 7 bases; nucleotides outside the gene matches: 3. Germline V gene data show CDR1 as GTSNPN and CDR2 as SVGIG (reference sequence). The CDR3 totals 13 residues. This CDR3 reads CAWRWDRNSPLHF. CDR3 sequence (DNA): TGTGCCTGGAGGTGGGACAGAAATTCACCCCTCCACTTT. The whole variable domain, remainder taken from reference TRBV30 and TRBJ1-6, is SQTIHQWPATLVQPVGSPLSLECTVEGTSNPNLYWYRQAAGRGLQLLFYSVGIGQISSEVPQNLSASRPQDRQFILSSKKLLLSDSGFYLCAWRWDRNSPLHFGNGTRLTVT.

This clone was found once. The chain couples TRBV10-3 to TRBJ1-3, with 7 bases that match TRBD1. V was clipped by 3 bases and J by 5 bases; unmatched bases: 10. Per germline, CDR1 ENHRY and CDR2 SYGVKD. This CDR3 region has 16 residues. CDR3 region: CAISDPQGLARNTIYF. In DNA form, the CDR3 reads TGTGCCATCAGTGATCCACAGGGGTTGGCTCGAAACACCATATATTTT.

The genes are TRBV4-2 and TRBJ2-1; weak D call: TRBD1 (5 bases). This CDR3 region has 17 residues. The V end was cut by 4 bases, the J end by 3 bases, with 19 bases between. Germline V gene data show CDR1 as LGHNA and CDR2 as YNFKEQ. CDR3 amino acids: CASSPVQDPGFYNEQFF. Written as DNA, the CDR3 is TGTGCCAGCAGCCCCGTACAGGACCCCGGGTTCTACAATGAGCAGTTCTTC.

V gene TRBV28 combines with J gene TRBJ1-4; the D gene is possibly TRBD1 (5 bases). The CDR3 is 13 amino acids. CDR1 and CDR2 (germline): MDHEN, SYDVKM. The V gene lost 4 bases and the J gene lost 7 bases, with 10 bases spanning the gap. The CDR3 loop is CASSSDTLEKLFF. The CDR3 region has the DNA TGTGCCAGCAGTTCGGACACCCTTGAAAAACTGTTTTTT.

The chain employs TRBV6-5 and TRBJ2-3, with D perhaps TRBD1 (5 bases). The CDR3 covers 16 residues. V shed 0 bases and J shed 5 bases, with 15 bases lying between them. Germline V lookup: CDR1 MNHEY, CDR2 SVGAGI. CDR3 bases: TGTGCCAGCAGTTACTCCGTGGGGCTCGTAATAGATACGCAGTATTTT. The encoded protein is CASSYSVGLVIDTQYF.

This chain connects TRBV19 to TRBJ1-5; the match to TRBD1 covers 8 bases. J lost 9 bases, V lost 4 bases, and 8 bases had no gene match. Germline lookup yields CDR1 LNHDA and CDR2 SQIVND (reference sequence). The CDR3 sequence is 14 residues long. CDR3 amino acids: CASSKDRGLRPQHF. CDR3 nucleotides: TGTGCCAGTAGTAAAGACAGGGGCCTTCGGCCCCAGCATTTT.

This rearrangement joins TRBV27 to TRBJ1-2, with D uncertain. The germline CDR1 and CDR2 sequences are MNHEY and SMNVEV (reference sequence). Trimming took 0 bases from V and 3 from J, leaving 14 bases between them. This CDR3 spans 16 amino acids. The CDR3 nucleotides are TGTGCCAGCAGTTTATCGGGCGAATTTGGGTACTATGGCTACACCTTC. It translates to CASSLSGEFGYYGYTF.